This passage covers 28 T cell receptor beta chains from one sample sequenced in a study of cytomegalovirus exposure and HLA in healthy donors (dated by TCRdb to about 2017). Library method: the immunoSEQ multiplex PCR assay. The multiplex PCR relied on a mix of 60 forward primers for TCR Vbeta segments and 13 reverse primers for TCR Jbeta segments. TCRdb took over this immuneACCESS table, retaining in-frame rearrangements with V and J assigned. Such tables are incomplete; in checked studies, under half of the missing clones stem from an unresolved V gene, and the remainder is unexplained. This sample holds under 200,000 clones; roughly 13% were observed only once. The ten largest clones capture over 6.5% of the sample. Sequencing used PBMCs. The receptor set was obtained from a man between 50 and 59 years old in good health and CMV-seropositive.

The V gene is TRBV2, the J gene TRBJ2-3, with 13 nucleotides matching TRBD2. The CDR3 is made up of 14 amino acids. The V gene's germline CDR1 is SNHLY and CDR2 FYNNEI. V lost 10 bases and J lost 4; bases outside the gene matches: 5. For the CDR3, the DNA is TGTGCCACTGGACTAGCGGGGGTGCCAGATACGCAGTATTTT. It translates to CATGLAGVPDTQYF.

This clone was seen a handful of times. V usage is TRBV2 and J usage is TRBJ2-7; TRBD1 matches 7 bases. V lost 6 bases and J lost 4; bases outside the gene matches: 6. CDR1 is SNHLY and CDR2 is FYNNEI in the germline V gene. This CDR3 is 13 amino acids long. The CDR3 DNA sequence: TGTGCCAGCAGCTTCAGACAGGGTTACGAGCAGTACGTC. Translated: CASSFRQGYEQYV.

The gene calls are TRBV6-6 and TRBJ1-4; 7 nucleotides agree with TRBD1. Losses at the gene ends were 5 bases for V and 8 bases for J; bases not matched to a gene: 5. Germline CDR1 is MNHNY and CDR2 is SVGAGI (reference sequence). There are 13 residues in the CDR3. CDR3 amino acids: CASSLGRGEKLFF. For the CDR3, the DNA is TGTGCCAGCAGTCTGGGCAGGGGGGAAAAACTGTTTTTT.

V is TRBV6-6 and J is TRBJ1-1; possibly TRBD1 for D (6 bases). Per germline, CDR1 MNHNY and CDR2 SVGAGI (reference sequence). Trimming removed 7 bases at V and 7 bases at J, with 13 bases between. The CDR3 loop spans 12 amino acids. The chain's CDR3 is CASTRTGREAFF. DNA of the CDR3: TGTGCCAGCACTCGTACAGGGCGTGAAGCTTTCTTT.

There are a few counts of this clone. The chain has TRBV7-2 and TRBJ2-6; no reliable D call. This CDR3 region has 16 residues. Trimming pared 2 bases from V and 2 bases from J, leaving 10 bases between. The germline gives CDR1 SGHTA, CDR2 FQGNSA. This chain's CDR3 is CASSLILQAGANVLTF. CDR3 sequence (DNA): TGTGCCAGCAGCTTAATATTACAAGCTGGGGCCAACGTCCTGACTTTC.

This clone was found a few times. This chain joins TRBV7-2 and TRBJ2-5; 7 nucleotides match TRBD1. This CDR3 spans 14 amino acids. J lost 1 base, V lost 6 bases, and 5 bases had no gene match. Germline V CDR1 and CDR2: SGHTA, FQGNSA. CDR3 residues: CASSNRGPQETQYF. CDR3 DNA: TGTGCCAGCAGTAACAGGGGTCCCCAAGAGACCCAGTACTTC. The variable domain in full, with the rest retrieved from reference TRBV7-2 and TRBJ2-5, is GAGVSQSPSNKVTEKGKDVELRCDPISGHTALYWYRQSLGQGLEFLIYFQGNSAPDKSGLPSDRFSAERTGGSVSTLTIQRTQQEDSAVYLCASSNRGPQETQYFGPGTRLLVL.

This chain connects TRBV29-1 to TRBJ2-7, with D possibly being TRBD2 (5 bases). The CDR3 totals 12 residues. Trimming removed 4 bases from V and 7 bases from J, with 14 bases in between. Germline assignment: CDR1 SQVTM and CDR2 ANQGSEA. CDR3 loop: CSVVEGTVEQYF. CDR3 bases: TGCAGCGTTGTCGAGGGAACGGTGGAGCAGTACTTC.

The chain combines TRBV5-1 with TRBJ1-2; possibly TRBD1 for D (6 bases). Per the germline V gene, CDR1 is SGHRS and CDR2 is YFSETQ. Trimming left V 0 bases short and J 2 bases short, with 11 bases between. CDR3 length: 15 residues. In DNA, the CDR3 is TGCGCCAGCAGCTTGGTGGCAGGGGTAAACTATGGCTACACCTTC. Protein: CASSLVAGVNYGYTF.

This clone has more than one count but fewer than ten. The genes are TRBV19 and TRBJ1-5; 11 positions agree with TRBD1. Germline assignment: CDR1 LNHDA and CDR2 SQIVND (reference sequence). J gave up 6 bases and V 5 bases, and 6 bases lay outside the gene matches. The CDR3 contains 15 residues. The CDR3 reads CASSPGQGAGQPQHF. In nucleotides, the CDR3 is TGTGCCAGTAGTCCCGGACAGGGGGCCGGTCAGCCCCAGCATTTT.

In its sample, this clone was seen a few times. This rearrangement joins TRBV5-1 to TRBJ2-4; tentative D call: TRBD1 (8 bases). Trimming removed 0 bases at V and 8 bases at J, with 12 bases between. Germline V CDR1 and CDR2: SGHRS, YFSETQ. This CDR3 contains 14 residues. The chain's CDR3 is CASSLDRGRDIQYF. In DNA form, the CDR3 reads TGCGCCAGCAGCTTGGACAGGGGGAGGGACATTCAGTACTTC.

This chain joins TRBV6-5 and TRBJ1-1; no reliable D call. This CDR3 has 13 residues. Trimming took 6 bases from V and 1 from J, leaving 9 bases between them. Germline CDR1 MNHEY, CDR2 SVGAGI. The CDR3: CASRSGGNTEAFF. CDR3 sequence (DNA): TGTGCCAGCAGGAGTGGAGGGAACACTGAAGCTTTCTTT.

The chain recombines TRBV19 with TRBJ1-5, with a weak D call TRBD1 (6 bases). The CDR3 is 15 amino acids. The germline V gene has CDR1 LNHDA and CDR2 SQIVND (reference sequence). V shed 9 bases and J shed 2 bases, with 17 bases lying between them. The DNA of the CDR3 is TGTGCCAGCGTCTCAGGGGATAGGGGCAATCAGCCCCAGCATTTT. Its protein product is CASVSGDRGNQPQHF.

This clone was counted a few times. This chain joins TRBV7-9 and TRBJ1-1, with 8 bases lining up with TRBD1. Germline V lookup: CDR1 SEHNR, CDR2 FQNEAQ (reference sequence). V shed 4 bases and J 6 bases; nucleotides not matched to a gene: 7. The CDR3 sequence is 14 residues long. The CDR3 DNA is TGTGCCAGCAGCTCCCAGGGGGCGGGCTCTGAAGCTTTCTTT. This gives the protein CASSSQGAGSEAFF.

J is TRBJ1-1 and V is TRBV7-2; no clear D. Germline assignment: CDR1 SGHTA and CDR2 FQGNSA. Trimming removed 6 bases at V and 11 bases at J, with 13 bases between. The CDR3 is made up of 11 amino acids. The CDR3 DNA is TGTGCCAGCAGTCGGACTTCCAGGGCTTTCTTT. It yields the protein CASSRTSRAFF.

This clone was recorded a few times. The chain carries TRBV18 and TRBJ1-5; tentative D call: TRBD1 (5 bases). This CDR3 has 13 amino acids. With 4 bases removed from V and 7 bases from J, the gap between germline ends came to 11 bases. Germline assignment: CDR1 KGHSH and CDR2 LQKENI. Here the CDR3 DNA reads TGTGCCAGCTCACGGGACTTCGAACAGCCCCAGCATTTT. This codes for CASSRDFEQPQHF.

This clone was found a few times. The J gene is TRBJ1-3, the V gene TRBV9, with D uncertain. Germline-derived CDR1 and CDR2 are SGDLS and YYNGEE. V lost 0 bases and J lost 2, with 12 bases in between. The CDR3 loop spans 16 amino acids. CDR3: CASSVDGVPPGNTIYF. In nucleotides, the CDR3 is TGTGCCAGCAGCGTAGACGGGGTTCCGCCTGGAAACACCATATATTTT.

The rearrangement links TRBV28 to TRBJ1-5, with D possibly being TRBD1 (6 bases). Germline V CDR1 and CDR2: MDHEN, SYDVKM. Trimming left V 6 bases short and J 7 bases short, with 19 bases between. The CDR3 spans 15 residues. CDR3 region: CASREPAGARQPQHF. As DNA, the CDR3 is TGTGCCAGCAGGGAACCGGCGGGGGCGCGGCAGCCCCAGCATTTT.

V is TRBV19 and J is TRBJ2-5, with 7 bases that match TRBD1. The CDR3 spans 14 residues. J lost 4 bases, V lost 4 bases, and 6 bases had no gene match. The germline V gene has CDR1 LNHDA and CDR2 SQIVND (reference sequence). Here the CDR3 reads CASSTAGGSETQYF. In DNA form, the CDR3 reads TGTGCCAGTAGTACGGCAGGGGGTTCAGAGACCCAGTACTTC. Based on the CDR3 plus reference TRBV19 and TRBJ2-5, the full variable domain is DGGITQSPKYLFRKEGQNVTLSCEQNLNHDAMYWYRQDPGQGLRLIYYSQIVNDFQKGDIAEGYSVSREKKESFPLTVTSAQKNPTAFYLCASSTAGGSETQYFGPGTRLLVL.

This clone was found a few times. The V call is TRBV4-3, the J call TRBJ2-7; D remains unclear. CDR1 and CDR2 (germline): LGHNA, YSLEER. This CDR3 spans 13 amino acids. Trimming left V 2 bases short and J 6 bases short, with 11 bases between. The CDR3 loop reads CASSQLLWSEQYF. In nucleotides, the CDR3 is TGCGCCAGCAGCCAACTGCTATGGAGCGAGCAGTACTTC.

This clone was seen a few times. The rearrangement links TRBV7-2 to TRBJ1-2, with no clear D. This CDR3 is built from 12 residues. Germline loops: CDR1 SGHTA, CDR2 FQGNSA. Trimming shortened V by 1 base and J by 7 bases, and 7 bases separated the two germline ends. The CDR3 region is CASSLEERGYTF. The CDR3, as DNA: TGTGCCAGCAGCTTAGAAGAGCGTGGCTACACCTTC.

This clone occurred a few times. The chain couples TRBV7-8 to TRBJ1-2, with 10 bases matching TRBD1. This CDR3 region has 14 residues. V lost 2 bases and J lost 7; bases outside the gene matches: 4. The germline gives CDR1 SGHVS, CDR2 FQNEAQ. The CDR3 DNA is TGTGCCAGCAGCTTATCAGACAGGGGGCCTGGCTACACCTTC. Its translation: CASSLSDRGPGYTF.

There are a few counts of this clone. The chain is built from TRBV7-8 and TRBJ1-1; D might be TRBD1 (5 bases). Deletions cut 5 bases from V and 8 bases from J, with 15 bases between. Germline CDR1 and CDR2: SGHVS and FQNEAQ. This CDR3 is built from 13 residues. CDR3 protein: CASSRGTALEAFF. Here the CDR3 DNA reads TGTGCCAGCAGCCGTGGGACTGCCTTAGAAGCTTTCTTT.

The gene calls are TRBV28 and TRBJ2-3; 13 bases are shared with TRBD2. CDR1 is MDHEN and CDR2 is SYDVKM in the germline V gene. The CDR3 runs to 14 residues. Germline trimming cut 6 bases from V and 7 bases from J; bases unmatched to any gene: 4. For the CDR3, the DNA is TGTGCCAGCAGCGGGACTAGCGGGGCCCATACGCAGTATTTT. This encodes CASSGTSGAHTQYF.

The J gene is TRBJ2-1, the V gene TRBV5-6, with 8 nucleotides matching TRBD1. Germline values: CDR1 SGHDT, CDR2 YYEEEE. The CDR3 runs to 16 residues. The junction had 8 bases not matched to a gene; V was cut back by 0 bases and J by 6 bases. CDR3 sequence reads: CASSLERTGNRNEQFF. CDR3 DNA sequence: TGTGCCAGCAGCTTGGAGAGGACAGGGAATCGCAATGAGCAGTTCTTC. Using reference TRBV5-6 and TRBJ2-1 for the parts outside the CDR3, the full variable domain is DAGVTQSPTHLIKTRGQQVTLRCSPKSGHDTVSWYQQALGQGPQFIFQYYEEEERQRGNFPDRFSGHQFPNYSSELNVNALLLGDSALYLCASSLERTGNRNEQFFGPGTRLTVL.

This clone appeared a few times. A read error may account for a junction end that differs from germline. This chain uses TRBV11-3 with TRBJ2-7; tentatively, D is TRBD1 (7 bases). This CDR3 region has 15 residues. Looked up from germline, CDR1 is SGHNT and CDR2 is YENEEA. CDR3 sequence (DNA): TGTGCCAGCAGTTTAGACCAGGGGGGAGTCTACGAGCAGTACTTC. Protein sequence: CASSLDQGGVYEQYF.

The chain employs TRBV7-6 and TRBJ1-1; no clear D gene. V gave up 3 bases and J gave up 1 base, with 6 bases separating them. This CDR3 is 13 amino acids long. CDR1 is SGHVS, CDR2 FNYEAQ, per germline. CDR3 sequence: CASSFGENTEAFF. The CDR3 nucleotides are TGTGCCAGCAGCTTTGGAGAGAACACTGAAGCTTTCTTT.

This clone was seen a single time. The V call is TRBV28, the J call TRBJ1-1; 9 bases are a match to TRBD1. The germline CDR1 and CDR2 sequences are MDHEN and SYDVKM. The length of the CDR3 is 13 residues. The J segment lost 5 bases and the V segment lost 8 bases, leaving 6 bases of the junction unmatched. The chain's CDR3 is CASHRGLRTEAFF. The CDR3 coding sequence is TGTGCCAGCCACAGGGGGCTGAGGACTGAAGCTTTCTTT.

J is TRBJ1-2 and V is TRBV5-1, with TRBD1 matching over 8 bases. Germline V gene lookup returns CDR1 SGHRS and CDR2 YFSETQ. J gave up 3 bases and V 1 base, and 11 bases lay outside the gene matches. The CDR3 covers 17 residues. As DNA, the CDR3 is TGCGCCAGCAGCTTGACCCCCTGGACAGGGTGGGACTATGGCTACACCTTC. It encodes CASSLTPWTGWDYGYTF.